This TCR beta chain was recorded in a study of blood T cell repertoires in COVID-19. Study details: Nucleic acid was either cDNA or gDNA, and it came from T cells, B-cell-depleted T cells, or PBMCs.

Germline CDR1 LNHNV, CDR2 YYDKDF (reference sequence). The CDR3 extends over 15 amino acids. V gave up 0 bases and J gave up 4 bases, with 12 bases separating them. Per the original data handling: Counts of nucleated cells, estimated from reference gene primer amplification, were obtained. Clones were sequenced by immunoSEQ multiplex PCR, and TCRdb holds only the in-frame ones, with some missing. The D gene and trimming were derived from the DNA, and the V and J assignments and clone size from that table. The sample consists of a few hundred thousand clones, 70% to 85% of them appearing once. The gene calls are TRBV15 and TRBJ1-1; no firm D call. Sequencing used peripheral blood. The TCR comes from a man at least 80 years old with acute or convalescent COVID-19. The CDR3 sequence is CATSRDQAISTEAFF. In DNA, the CDR3 is TGTGCCACCAGCAGAGATCAAGCTATTAGCACTGAAGCTTTCTTT.